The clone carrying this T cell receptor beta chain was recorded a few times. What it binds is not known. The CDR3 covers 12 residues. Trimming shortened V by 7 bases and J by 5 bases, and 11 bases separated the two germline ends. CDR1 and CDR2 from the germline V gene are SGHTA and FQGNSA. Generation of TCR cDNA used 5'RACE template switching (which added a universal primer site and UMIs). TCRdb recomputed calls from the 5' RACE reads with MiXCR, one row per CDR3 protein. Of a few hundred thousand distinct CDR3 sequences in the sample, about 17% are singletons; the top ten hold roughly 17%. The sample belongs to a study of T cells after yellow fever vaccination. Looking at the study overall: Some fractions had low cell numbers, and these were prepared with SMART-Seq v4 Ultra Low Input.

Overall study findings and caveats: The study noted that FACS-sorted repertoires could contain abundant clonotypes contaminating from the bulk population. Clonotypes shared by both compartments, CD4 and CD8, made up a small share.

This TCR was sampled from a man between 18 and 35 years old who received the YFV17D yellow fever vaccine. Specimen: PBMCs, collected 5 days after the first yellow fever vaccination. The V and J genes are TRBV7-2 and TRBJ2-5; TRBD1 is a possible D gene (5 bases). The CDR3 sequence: CASTRVGETQYF. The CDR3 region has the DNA TGTGCCAGCACCAGGGTCGGGGAGACCCAGTACTTC.